The source of this TCR beta chain is a study of technical replicates of blood from several donors. Trimming pared 9 bases from V and 3 bases from J, leaving 15 bases between. This CDR3 region has 14 residues. Germline CDR1 is SEHNR and CDR2 is FQNEAQ (reference sequence). The table came from immunoSEQ multiplex PCR; TCRdb's copy has only in-frame clones and leaves some out. The sample carries some 87,000 clones, 95% to 98% recorded once. Source material: T cells isolated from PBMCs. This receptor was taken from a human donor in good health. The genes are TRBV7-9 and TRBJ1-5; D is uncertain. CDR3 DNA sequence: TGTGCCAGTCAACCGGGAGGGAACAATCAGCCCCAGCATTTT. Its translation: CASQPGGNNQPQHF.